The clone carrying this T cell receptor (beta chain) was found a few times. Its antigen is unidentified. Germline CDR1 and CDR2: SGHRS and YFSETQ. This CDR3 region has 16 residues. The V end lost 0 bases, the J end lost 4 bases, and 17 bases lay between the germline ends. This sample is part of a study of early T cells in non-severe SARS-CoV-2 infection. Study overall: The study sequenced bulk RNA from unsorted whole blood, with chains unpaired. Study outcomes and limitations: In VDJdb matching, anti-spike CD8 responses were favored while private and CD4 specificities went missing.

Using its own MiXCR run on the 5' RACE reads, TCRdb lists one record per CDR3 protein. The table has 68,000 or so distinct CDR3 sequences, roughly 13% seen once. This TCR came from an adult who was a healthcare worker with PCR-confirmed SARS-CoV-2 infection or an uninfected control (not recorded which). Sequenced material: whole blood. The chain uses TRBV5-1 and TRBJ2-7, with a weak D call TRBD1 (6 bases). CDR3 residues: CASSLEGWQGNYEQYF. CDR3 sequence (DNA): TGCGCCAGCAGCTTGGAAGGGTGGCAGGGGAATTACGAGCAGTACTTC.